A selection of T cell receptor beta chains follows, all from one sample in a study of multiple sclerosis patients with progressive multifocal leukoencephalopathy. The method was immunoSEQ multiplex PCR; TCRdb's version includes in-frame clones alone and lacks a portion of them. The sample holds about 28,000 clones; approximately 90% are singletons and the top ten take 0.85% to 1.3%. Specimen: PBMCs. The origin of the receptors is a human donor with multiple sclerosis. Each CDR3 is given with its conserved first and last residue. A D gene is named only where the DNA matches it firmly. Expanded clones get a size class; other rows say once, few or many, or leave the size out.

-	TRBJ1-2	-	TRBV5-6	CASSLRGDYGYTF	TGTGCCAGCAGCTTGAGGGGGGACTATGGCTACACCTTC
TRBD2	TRBJ2-5	-	TRBV4-3	CASSHSSGGAGETQYF	TGCGCCAGCAGCCATAGTAGCGGGGGGGCCGGGGAGACCCAGTACTTC
-	TRBJ2-5	-	TRBV11-2	CASSPGPTGETQYF	TGTGCCAGCAGCCCAGGCCCTACCGGGGAGACCCAGTACTTC
-	TRBJ2-2	-	TRBV4-1	CASSQGPGLGELFF	TGCGCCAGCAGCCAGGGGCCTGGCCTGGGGGAGCTGTTTTTT
TRBD1	TRBJ1-1	-	TRBV11-2	CASSTQGARTEAFF	TGTGCCAGCAGCACACAGGGGGCGAGGACTGAAGCTTTCTTT
TRBD1	TRBJ2-7	-	TRBV10-3	CAISEGGQGIDEQYF	TGTGCCATCAGTGAGGGGGGACAGGGGATTGACGAGCAGTACTTC
TRBD1	TRBJ2-5	once	TRBV15	CATSRAGQGVETQYF	TGTGCCACCAGCAGAGCGGGACAGGGGGTTGAGACCCAGTACTTC
-	TRBJ1-2	-	TRBV21-1	CAREDSRQCGYTF	TGTGCCAGAGAGGACTCACGGCAATGCGGCTACACCTTC
-	TRBJ2-7	-	TRBV6-1	CASSAPYEQYF	TGTGCCAGCAGTGCCCCTTACGAGCAGTACTTC
-	TRBJ2-3	-	TRBV5-1	CASSLWERGTDTQYF	TGCGCCAGCAGCTTGTGGGAGCGGGGCACAGATACGCAGTATTTT
-	TRBJ1-2	-	TRBV7-2	CASSLYRDYGYTF	TGTGCCAGCAGCTTATACAGAGATTATGGCTACACCTTC
TRBD1	TRBJ2-1	once	TRBV27	CASSFGQAYNEQFF	TGTGCCAGCAGTTTTGGACAGGCCTACAATGAGCAGTTCTTC
-	TRBJ2-7	-	TRBV4-1	CASSQGRLSSYEQYF	TGCGCCAGCAGCCAGGGACGGCTTAGCTCCTACGAGCAGTACTTC
-	TRBJ2-6	-	TRBV28	CASSLPPAPSGANVLTF	TGTGCCAGCAGTTTACCGCCAGCTCCGTCTGGGGCCAACGTCCTGACTTTC
TRBD1	TRBJ1-1	-	TRBV12-5	CASAPWDRDTEAFF	TGTGCTAGTGCTCCGTGGGACAGGGATACTGAAGCTTTCTTT